Presented here are 5 T cell receptor beta chains from one specimen sequenced in a study of blood T cell repertoires in COVID-19. Assay used: immunoSEQ multiplex PCR; TCRdb lists only in-frame clones, some missing. The table shows roughly 250,000 clones, with 85% to 90% occurring only once. The sequencing sample was made of PBMCs or T cells enriched from blood (not recorded which). These receptors all stem from a woman aged 18-29 years who had recovered from COVID-19.

J is TRBJ2-7 and V is TRBV4-2; TRBD2 matches at 11 bases. This CDR3 has 15 residues. The V segment lost 0 bases and the J segment 3 bases; nucleotides outside the gene matches: 1. Germline CDR1 and CDR2: LGHNA and YNFKEQ. The CDR3 reads CASSQDGTSGYEQYF. CDR3 DNA sequence: TGTGCCAGCAGCCAAGATGGGACTAGCGGCTACGAGCAGTACTTC.

The chain employs TRBV4-1 and TRBJ1-6; TRBD1 aligns across 9 bases. The CDR3 runs 16 residues. Germline trimming cut 4 bases from V and 5 bases from J; bases unmatched to any gene: 6. Looked up from germline, CDR1 is MGHRA and CDR2 is YSYEKL. The CDR3 region is CASSRRQGGDNSPLHF. CDR3 nucleotides: TGCGCCAGCAGCCGGAGACAGGGGGGCGATAATTCACCCCTCCACTTT.

The gene calls are TRBV2 and TRBJ1-2, with D maybe TRBD1 (5 bases). V dropped 0 bases and J dropped 4 bases, with 15 bases sitting between them. This CDR3 is built from 16 residues. Per the germline V gene, CDR1 is SNHLY and CDR2 is FYNNEI. The CDR3 coding sequence is TGTGCCAGCAGTGAAGCGCCGGGTACAAGGGGCTATGGCTACACCTTC. Its protein product is CASSEAPGTRGYGYTF. Using reference TRBV2 and TRBJ1-2 for the parts outside the CDR3, the full variable domain is EPEVTQTPSHQVTQMGQEVILRCVPISNHLYFYWYRQILGQKVEFLVSFYNNEISEKSEIFDDQFSVERPDGSNFTLKIRSTKLEDSAMYFCASSEAPGTRGYGYTFGSGTRLTVV.

The genes are TRBV5-1 and TRBJ2-7, with D possibly matching TRBD2 (6 bases). This CDR3 has 18 amino acids. The ends were cut back, 0 bases at V and 6 bases at J, with 25 bases in the middle. The germline gives CDR1 SGHRS, CDR2 YFSETQ. In DNA form, the CDR3 reads TGCGCCAGCAGCTTGGGCGGGTTGAGGGCCACTAGCCCCGGCGAGCAGTACTTC. The encoded protein is CASSLGGLRATSPGEQYF.

This clone has only one observation. The CDR3 DNA is TGTGCCAGTAGTAGGGGGACAGGGCGAAGCACTGAAGCTTTCTTT. Translated: CASSRGTGRSTEAFF. The V and J genes are TRBV19 and TRBJ1-1; 9 bases match TRBD1. The CDR3 spans 15 residues. J lost 4 bases, V lost 4 bases, and 7 bases had no gene match. Germline CDR1 is LNHDA and CDR2 is SQIVND (reference sequence).